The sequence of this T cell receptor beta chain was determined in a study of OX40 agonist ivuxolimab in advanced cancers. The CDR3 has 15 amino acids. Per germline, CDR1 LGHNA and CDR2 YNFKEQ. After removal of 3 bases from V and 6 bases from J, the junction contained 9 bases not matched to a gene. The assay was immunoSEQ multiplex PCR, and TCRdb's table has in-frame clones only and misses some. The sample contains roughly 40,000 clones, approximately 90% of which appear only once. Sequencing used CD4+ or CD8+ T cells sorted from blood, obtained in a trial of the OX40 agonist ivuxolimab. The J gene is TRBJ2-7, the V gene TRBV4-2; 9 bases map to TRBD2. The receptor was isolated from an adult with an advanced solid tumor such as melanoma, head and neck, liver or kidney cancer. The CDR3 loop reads CASSQLAGVPPEQYF. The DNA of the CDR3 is TGTGCCAGCAGCCAGTTAGCGGGAGTCCCACCCGAGCAGTACTTC.